This is a list of T cell receptor beta chains from one sample in a study of OX40 agonist ivuxolimab in advanced cancers. Clones were read by immunoSEQ multiplex PCR, and TCRdb kept only the in-frame ones, dropping some. This sample carries 45,000 to 55,000 clones, 81% of them seen once, and the ten largest clones take 5.5% to 8%. Sequencing used CD4+ or CD8+ T cells sorted from blood, obtained in a trial of the OX40 agonist ivuxolimab. The receptor source for this set is an adult with an advanced solid tumor such as melanoma, head and neck, liver or kidney cancer. Each CDR3 is given with its conserved first and last residue.

j_call v_call cdr3_aa
TRBJ1-1 TRBV5-4 CASTLRAVNTEAFF
TRBJ2-2 TRBV29-1 CSVDSQGPGELFF
TRBJ1-6 TRBV9 CASSPQGSGRYNSPLHF
TRBJ2-3 TRBV21-1 CASSKAPTGVTDTQYF
TRBJ2-4 TRBV28 CASSAPGRGVLNIQYF
TRBJ2-3 TRBV27 CASSLTPDTQYF
TRBJ1-1 TRBV28 CASSLLGQGNTEAFF
TRBJ2-7 TRBV11-2 CASSLMEEQYF
TRBJ1-1 TRBV7-8 CASSPSGNTEAFF
TRBJ2-5 TRBV27 CASSLGQTETQYF
TRBJ1-5 TRBV6-6 CASSYGGSNQPQHF
TRBJ2-3 TRBV7-8 CASSLGTSKYTDTQYF
TRBJ2-6 TRBV13 CASSRGADQGAGANVLTF
TRBJ1-2 TRBV5-4 CASSPDRGIYGYTF
TRBJ2-1 TRBV6-6 CASSITANEQFF
TRBJ2-2 TRBV10-3 CAISTDSPSGGSGELFF
TRBJ1-1 TRBV5-6 CASSSPPQGNTEAFF
TRBJ2-5 TRBV7-6 CAGSLEAGHQETQYF